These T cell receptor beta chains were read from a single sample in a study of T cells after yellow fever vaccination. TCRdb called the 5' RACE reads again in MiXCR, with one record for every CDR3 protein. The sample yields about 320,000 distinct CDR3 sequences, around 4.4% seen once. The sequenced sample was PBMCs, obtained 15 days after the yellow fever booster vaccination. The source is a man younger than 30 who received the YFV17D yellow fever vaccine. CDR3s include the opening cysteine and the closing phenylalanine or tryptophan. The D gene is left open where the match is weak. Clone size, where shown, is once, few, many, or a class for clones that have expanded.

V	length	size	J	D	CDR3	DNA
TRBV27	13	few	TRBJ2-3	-	CASSRQSTDTQYF	TGTGCCAGCAGTAGACAGAGCACAGATACGCAGTATTTT
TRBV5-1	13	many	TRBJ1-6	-	CASSLGQNSPLHF	TGCGCCAGCAGCTTGGGGCAGAATTCACCCCTCCACTTT
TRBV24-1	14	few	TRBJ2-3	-	CATSEADSTDTQYF	TGTGCCACCAGTGAAGCGGACAGCACAGATACGCAGTATTTT
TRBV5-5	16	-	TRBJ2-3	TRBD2	CASSWGLAGSTDTQYF	TGTGCCAGCAGCTGGGGACTAGCGGGGAGCACAGATACGCAGTATTTT
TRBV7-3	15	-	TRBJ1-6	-	CASSSTGWGNSPLHF	TGTGCCAGCAGTTCGACAGGCTGGGGTAATTCACCCCTCCACTTT
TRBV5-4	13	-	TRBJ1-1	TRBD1	CASSPWDRRPAFF	TGTGCCAGCAGCCCGTGGGACAGGCGGCCCGCTTTCTTT
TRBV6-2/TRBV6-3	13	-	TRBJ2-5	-	CASSWAWGETQYF	TGTGCCAGCAGTTGGGCGTGGGGAGAGACCCAGTACTTC
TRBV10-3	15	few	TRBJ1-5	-	CAISSSQGSSEPQHF	TGTGCCATCAGTTCGTCACAGGGTAGCTCCGAACCCCAGCATTTT
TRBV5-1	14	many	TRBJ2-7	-	CASSLRTETYEQYF	TGCGCCAGCAGCCTGAGGACAGAAACCTACGAGCAGTACTTC
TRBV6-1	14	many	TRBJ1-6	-	CASPGNADNSPLHF	TGTGCCAGCCCTGGTAACGCCGATAATTCACCCCTCCACTTT
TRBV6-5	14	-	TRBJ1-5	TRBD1	CASSRQGTGQPQHF	TGTGCCAGCAGCCGACAGGGAACTGGACAGCCCCAGCATTTT
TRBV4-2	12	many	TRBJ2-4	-	CASSQDVNIQYF	TGTGCCAGCAGCCAAGACGTAAACATTCAGTACTTC
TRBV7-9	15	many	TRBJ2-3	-	CASSLIRRSTDTQYF	TGTGCCAGCAGCTTAATTAGGCGGAGCACAGATACGCAGTATTTT
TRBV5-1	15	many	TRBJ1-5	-	CASSFEGLSNQPQHF	TGCGCCAGCAGCTTCGAGGGCTTAAGCAATCAGCCCCAGCATTTT
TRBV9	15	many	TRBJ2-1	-	CASSVVGGGLNEQFF	TGTGCCAGCAGCGTAGTGGGGGGGGGCCTCAATGAGCAGTTCTTC
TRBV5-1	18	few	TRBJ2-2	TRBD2	CASSLAPSGGAGAGELFF	TGCGCCAGCAGCTTGGCCCCTAGCGGGGGGGCCGGGGCCGGGGAGCTGTTTTTT
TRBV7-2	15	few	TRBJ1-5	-	CASRPPGSENQPQHF	TGTGCCAGCAGGCCACCGGGTTCCGAGAATCAGCCCCAGCATTTT
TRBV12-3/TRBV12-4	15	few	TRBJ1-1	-	CASSFQGQLNTEAFF	TGTGCCAGCAGTTTCCAGGGCCAACTGAACACTGAAGCTTTCTTT
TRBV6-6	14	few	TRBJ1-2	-	CASRTTGANYGYTF	TGTGCCAGCAGGACTACAGGCGCTAACTATGGCTACACCTTC
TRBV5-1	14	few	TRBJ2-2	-	CASSRKRNTGELFF	TGCGCCAGCAGCAGGAAGAGGAACACCGGGGAGCTGTTTTTT
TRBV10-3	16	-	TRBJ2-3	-	CAISESAWGSTDTQYF	TGTGCCATCAGTGAGTCTGCCTGGGGAAGCACAGATACGCAGTATTTT
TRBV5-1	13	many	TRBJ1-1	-	CASSSGTVTEAFF	TGCGCCAGCAGTTCCGGGACTGTGACTGAAGCTTTCTTT
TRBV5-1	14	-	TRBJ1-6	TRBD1	CASSSGQGASPLHF	TGCGCCAGCAGCTCAGGACAGGGGGCCTCACCCCTCCACTTT
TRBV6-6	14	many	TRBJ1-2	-	CASSWGGKSYGYTF	TGTGCCAGCAGTTGGGGGGGCAAGAGCTATGGCTACACCTTC
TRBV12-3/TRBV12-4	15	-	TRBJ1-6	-	CASSLGSGEHSPLHF	TGTGCCAGCAGTTTAGGGTCCGGGGAACATTCACCCCTCCACTTT
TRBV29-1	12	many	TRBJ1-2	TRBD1	CSVAGQGRGYTF	TGCAGCGTCGCCGGACAGGGTCGAGGCTACACCTTC
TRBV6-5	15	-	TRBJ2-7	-	CASSYGGMRVREQYF	TGTGCCAGCAGTTACGGGGGCATGCGGGTCCGGGAGCAGTACTTC
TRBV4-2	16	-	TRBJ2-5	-	CASSPSPARHQETQYF	TGTGCCAGCAGCCCCTCCCCGGCTAGGCACCAAGAGACCCAGTACTTC
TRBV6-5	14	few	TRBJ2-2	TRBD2	CASSTRGWTGELFF	TGTGCCAGCAGTACGCGGGGGTGGACCGGGGAGCTGTTTTTT
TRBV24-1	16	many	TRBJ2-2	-	CATSDSGAGYTGELFF	TGTGCCACCAGTGATTCCGGCGCAGGGTACACCGGGGAGCTGTTTTTT
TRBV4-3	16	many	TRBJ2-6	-	CASSQESASGANVLTF	TGCGCCAGCAGCCAAGAGTCCGCCTCTGGGGCCAACGTCCTGACTTTC
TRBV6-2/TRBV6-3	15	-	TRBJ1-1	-	CASSYGRNKNTEAFF	TGTGCCAGCAGTTACGGACGCAACAAGAACACTGAAGCTTTCTTT
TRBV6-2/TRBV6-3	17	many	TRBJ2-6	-	CASSFEGSPSGANVLTF	TGTGCCAGCAGTTTTGAGGGGAGCCCCTCTGGGGCCAACGTCCTGACTTTC
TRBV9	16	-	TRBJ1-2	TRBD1	CASSSSGTARAYGYTF	TGTGCCAGCAGCTCTTCCGGGACAGCTAGGGCCTATGGCTACACCTTC
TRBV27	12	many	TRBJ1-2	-	CASSQRRGGYTF	TGTGCCAGCAGTCAAAGACGAGGTGGCTACACCTTC
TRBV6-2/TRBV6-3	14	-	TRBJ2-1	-	CASSYSVTYNEQFF	TGTGCCAGCAGTTATTCGGTCACCTACAATGAGCAGTTCTTC
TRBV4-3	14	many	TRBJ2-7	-	CASSQGPQGYEQYF	TGCGCCAGCAGCCAAGGCCCACAGGGATACGAGCAGTACTTC
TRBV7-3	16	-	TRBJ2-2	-	CASSLAGAVDTGELFF	TGTGCCAGCAGCTTAGCGGGGGCCGTGGACACCGGGGAGCTGTTTTTT
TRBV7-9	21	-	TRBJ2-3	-	CASSFRTDGQQLSTATDTQYF	TGTGCCAGCAGCTTCCGGACGGACGGCCAACAACTATCTACGGCCACAGATACGCAGTATTTT
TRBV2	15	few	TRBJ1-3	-	CASTIDGHSGNTIYF	TGTGCCAGCACCATCGACGGTCACTCTGGAAACACCATATATTTT
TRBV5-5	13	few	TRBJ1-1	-	CASSPDGHTEAFF	TGTGCCAGCAGTCCGGACGGCCACACTGAAGCTTTCTTT